This passage covers 15 T cell receptor beta chains from one sample sequenced in a study of T cell repertoires in cytomegalovirus infection. One entry per CDR3 protein, called by TCRdb with MiXCR from the reads. The sample contains hundreds of thousands of distinct CDR3 sequences, about 9.1% of which appear only once. The sequenced sample was PBMCs. Source of these receptors: a human donor in good health (CMV status not recorded). Some clones in this sample may be carry-over from other donors' samples.

The chain carries TRBV3-1 and TRBJ2-1, with D possibly being TRBD1 or TRBD2 (5 bases each). Germline values: CDR1 LGHDT, CDR2 YNNKEL (reference sequence). The ends were cut back, 4 bases at V and 7 bases at J, with 17 bases in the middle. The CDR3 consists of 15 residues. This CDR3 is CASSPTSFEGNEQFF. The CDR3 coding sequence is TGTGCCAGCAGCCCTACGAGTTTTGAGGGGAATGAGCAGTTCTTC.

This clonotype was recorded many times. The chain has TRBV6-6 and TRBJ2-3; tentatively, D is TRBD1 or TRBD2 (6 bases each). The CDR3 has 14 residues. Trimming left V 6 bases short and J 6 bases short, with 16 bases between. Germline CDR1 is MNHNY and CDR2 is SVGAGI (reference sequence). CDR3 region: CASRGRGLTDTQYF. DNA of the CDR3: TGTGCCAGCAGGGGACGGGGGCTCACGGATACGCAGTATTTT.

This clonotype occurred many times. This CDR3 is CASRGDRNNSPLHF. CDR3 DNA sequence: TGTGCCAGCAGGGGGGACAGAAATAATTCACCCCTCCACTTT. This chain links TRBV7-2 with TRBJ1-6, with 7 bases aligning to TRBD1. The junction had 4 bases not matched to a gene; V was cut back by 6 bases and J by 5 bases. The CDR3 spans 14 residues. Germline-derived CDR1 and CDR2 are SGHTA and FQGNSA.

This clonotype was picked up many times. The rearrangement joins TRBV15 to TRBJ2-3; TRBD1 agrees at 9 bases. Germline assignment: CDR1 LNHNV and CDR2 YYDKDF (reference sequence). The CDR3 loop spans 17 amino acids. V dropped 0 bases and J dropped 8; count of bases not matched to a gene: 12. CDR3: CATSRDGAQGARGTQYF. DNA for the CDR3: TGTGCCACCAGCAGAGATGGCGCACAGGGGGCGCGGGGTACGCAGTATTTT.

This clonotype was picked up many times. The rearrangement joins TRBV7-3 to TRBJ2-4; 7 positions match TRBD1. Trimming removed 5 bases from V and 10 bases from J; junction bases left unmatched: 11. Germline lookup yields CDR1 SGHTA and CDR2 FQGTGA. The CDR3 length is 14 residues. CDR3 DNA sequence: TGTGCCAGCAGCCCAAGTCGGCAGGGGGAGATTCAGTACTTC. Residues: CASSPSRQGEIQYF. Looking up the rest from reference TRBV7-3 and TRBJ2-4 gives the full variable domain: GAGVSQTPSNKVTEKGKYVELRCDPISGHTALYWYRQSLGQGPEFLIYFQGTGAADDSGLPNDRFFAVRPEGSVSTLKIQRTERGDSAVYLCASSPSRQGEIQYFGAGTRLSVL.

This clonotype occurred many times. The chain combines TRBV20-1 with TRBJ2-5; the D gene is possibly TRBD2 (5 bases). Germline assignment: CDR1 DFQATT and CDR2 SNEGSKA (reference sequence). V was shortened by 0 bases and J by 5 bases, with 16 bases between the two germline ends. The CDR3 is made up of 15 amino acids. CDR3 region: CSARDRSRGVETQYF. The CDR3 DNA is TGCAGTGCTAGAGATAGGTCCCGGGGTGTTGAGACCCAGTACTTC.

This clonotype was observed at least ten times. This chain joins TRBV5-6 and TRBJ2-3; 8 bases align to TRBD2. Germline V gene lookup returns CDR1 SGHDT and CDR2 YYEEEE. V was pared by 4 bases and J by 0 bases, with 13 bases of the junction left unmatched. This CDR3 comprises 18 residues. For the CDR3, the DNA is TGTGCCAGCAGCCTTCCCGGGGGGGCCGAGATCAGCACAGATACGCAGTATTTT. Translating gives CASSLPGGAEISTDTQYF.

Only a few counts were recorded for this clonotype. V and J are TRBV5-1 and TRBJ2-1; TRBD1 matches 8 bases. CDR1 and CDR2 from the germline V gene are SGHRS and YFSETQ. Trimming at V came to 6 bases and at J to 4 bases, leaving 6 bases not matched to a gene. The CDR3 runs to 14 residues. CDR3 DNA: TGCGCCAGCAACGGACAGGGTTGGTACAATGAGCAGTTCTTC. Translating it yields CASNGQGWYNEQFF.

This clonotype was seen ten or more times. This chain joins TRBV7-9 and TRBJ1-1; 8 nucleotides line up with TRBD1. The CDR3 totals 15 residues. J gave up 4 bases and V 1 base, and 5 bases lay outside the gene matches. Per the germline V gene, CDR1 is SEHNR and CDR2 is FQNEAQ (reference sequence). The CDR3 sequence: CASSLVQGAGTEAFF. CDR3 nucleotide sequence: TGTGCCAGCAGCTTAGTTCAGGGGGCTGGCACTGAAGCTTTCTTT.

This clonotype has only a few counts. The chain uses TRBV20-1 and TRBJ2-3; weak D call: TRBD2 (6 bases). This CDR3 comprises 13 residues. Germline lookup yields CDR1 DFQATT and CDR2 SNEGSKA (reference sequence). V lost 6 bases and J lost 2, with 12 bases in between. The CDR3, as DNA: TGCAGTGCCTGGCGGGGTACCACAGATACGCAGTATTTT. It specifies CSAWRGTTDTQYF.

This clonotype appeared many times. This chain joins TRBV7-2 and TRBJ2-4, with 7 bases that match TRBD1. This CDR3 is built from 13 residues. In germline, CDR1 is SGHTA, CDR2 FQGNSA. Trimming took 4 bases from V and 9 from J; bases not matched to a gene: 6. This CDR3 is CASSSNRGIIQYF. CDR3 DNA: TGTGCCAGCAGCTCCAACAGGGGCATCATTCAGTACTTC.

V gene TRBV5-4 combines with J gene TRBJ2-5, with 8 bases identical to TRBD2. V shed 4 bases, J shed 4 bases, and the junction held 9 bases outside the gene matches. This CDR3 spans 15 amino acids. CDR1 is SGHNT and CDR2 is YYREEE in the germline V gene (reference sequence). In DNA, the CDR3 is TGTGCCAGCAGCCCCGGCGGGGGGCGCGGAGAGACCCAGTACTTC. Encoded protein: CASSPGGGRGETQYF.

This clonotype was counted ten times or more. The chain employs TRBV7-8 and TRBJ1-1; D call uncertain. V shed 5 bases and J shed 4 bases, with 14 bases lying between them. CDR1 and CDR2 from the germline V gene are SGHVS and FQNEAQ. This CDR3 is built from 14 residues. The CDR3 sequence is CASSASGGGTEAFF. The CDR3 DNA follows: TGTGCCAGCAGCGCTTCGGGAGGTGGCACTGAAGCTTTCTTT.

This clonotype was recorded at least ten times. The rearrangement links TRBV6-1 to TRBJ2-3; TRBD1 or TRBD2 may be the D gene (6 bases each). Germline CDR1 MNHNS, CDR2 SASEGT. V lost 7 bases and J lost 5, with 10 bases in between. The CDR3 runs to 12 residues. Here the CDR3 DNA reads TGTGCCAGCAAACAGGGAGGAGATACGCAGTATTTT. This translates into CASKQGGDTQYF.

This clonotype was detected many times. CDR3 amino acids: CASSFPGQPQHF. The CDR3 region has the DNA TGTGCCAGCAGCTTCCCGGGGCAGCCCCAGCATTTT. This chain links TRBV7-2 with TRBJ1-5; D ambiguous. CDR1 and CDR2 (germline): SGHTA, FQGNSA. This CDR3 contains 12 residues. V was cut by 3 bases and J by 7 bases, with 7 bases left in between.